A selection of T cell receptor beta chains follows, all from one sample in a study of T-cell reconstitution after alpha-beta-depleted transplantation in children. Using its own MiXCR run on the PCR reads, TCRdb lists one record per CDR3 protein. The data contain fewer than 700,000 distinct CDR3 sequences, over 10% of them singletons. The material sequenced was PBMCs, mostly from graft donor cells, taken 360 days after TCRalphabeta/CD19-depleted stem cell transplant. These receptors were obtained from a male patient younger than 18 who had a stem cell transplant for acute myeloid leukemia, so the T cells may come from the graft donor. Both conserved end residues are part of each CDR3. The order of the fields is D gene, V gene, clone size, J gene, CDR3 protein, CDR3 DNA. D genes are given only for firm matches. The size of a clone is reported for some rows only, either as once, few or many, or as a class for expanded clones.

.	TRBV27	few	TRBJ2-2	CASSSSTGELFF	TGTGCCAGCAGTTCATCCACCGGGGAGCTGTTTTTT
.	TRBV28	many	TRBJ1-5	CASSPTGPPIYSNQPQHF	TGTGCCAGCAGCCCCACAGGGCCACCAATTTATAGCAATCAGCCCCAGCATTTT
.	TRBV28	.	TRBJ1-2	CASALPGRINYGYTF	TGTGCCAGCGCCCTTCCGGGACGGATTAACTATGGCTACACCTTC
.	TRBV12-3/TRBV12-4	many	TRBJ2-7	CASSFLIRGAAYEQYF	TGTGCCAGCAGTTTTCTTATCAGGGGGGCGGCTTACGAGCAGTACTTC
.	TRBV7-6	.	TRBJ2-2	CASSLRSLTGELFF	TGTGCCAGCAGCTTAAGGTCTCTCACCGGGGAGCTGTTTTTT
.	TRBV6-2/TRBV6-3	few	TRBJ2-7	CASSYRGLTYEQYF	TGTGCCAGCAGTTACCGGGGACTGACCTACGAGCAGTACTTC
TRBD2	TRBV11-2	few	TRBJ2-5	CASSLTSGRGETQYF	TGTGCCAGCAGCCTGACTAGCGGGAGGGGGGAGACCCAGTACTTC
TRBD1	TRBV5-1	.	TRBJ2-7	CASRPDRGGTYEQYF	TGCGCCAGCAGACCCGACAGGGGCGGTACCTACGAGCAGTACTTC
TRBD1	TRBV12-3/TRBV12-4	few	TRBJ2-7	CASSLDRGRFSYEQYF	TGTGCCAGCAGCCTAGACAGGGGGCGCTTTTCCTACGAGCAGTACTTC
.	TRBV4-3	few	TRBJ1-2	CASSQAFSGGGYTF	TGCGCCAGCAGCCAAGCCTTTTCGGGGGGCGGTTACACCTTC
.	TRBV28	.	TRBJ2-1	CASKKRGAALQWEQFF	TGTGCCAGTAAAAAAAGGGGGGCAGCCCTACAATGGGAGCAGTTCTTC
.	TRBV12-3/TRBV12-4	few	TRBJ2-1	CASSLTLGGAHNEQFF	TGTGCCAGCAGCCTCACCCTGGGGGGGGCACACAATGAGCAGTTCTTC
.	TRBV10-3	.	TRBJ1-1	CAIRGGDPNTEAFF	TGTGCCATCAGAGGGGGAGATCCGAACACTGAAGCTTTCTTT
.	TRBV19	few	TRBJ2-2	CASKGVDLQGAGELFF	TGTGCCAGTAAGGGCGTTGACCTGCAGGGTGCCGGGGAGCTGTTTTTT
.	TRBV6-1	few	TRBJ1-1	CASSQALRHKMNTEAFF	TGTGCCAGCAGCCAGGCCCTCCGACACAAGATGAACACTGAAGCTTTCTTT
TRBD2	TRBV20-1	.	TRBJ2-5	CSAGRGGETQYF	TGCAGTGCTGGTCGGGGGGGGGAGACCCAGTACTTC
.	TRBV18	few	TRBJ2-7	CASSLNQDGFSSYEQYF	TGTGCCAGCTCACTCAACCAGGACGGATTCAGCTCCTACGAGCAGTACTTC